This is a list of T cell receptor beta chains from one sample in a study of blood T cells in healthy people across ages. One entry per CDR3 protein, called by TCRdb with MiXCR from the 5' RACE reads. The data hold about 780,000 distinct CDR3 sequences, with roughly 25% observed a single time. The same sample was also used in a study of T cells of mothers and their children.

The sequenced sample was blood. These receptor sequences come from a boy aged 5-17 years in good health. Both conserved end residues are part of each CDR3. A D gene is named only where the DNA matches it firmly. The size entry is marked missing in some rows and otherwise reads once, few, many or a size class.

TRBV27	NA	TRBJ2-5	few	CASSLKASWVGTQYF	TGTGCCAGCAGTTTAAAGGCTAGCTGGGTGGGGACCCAGTACTTC
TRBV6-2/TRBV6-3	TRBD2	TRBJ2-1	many	CASSYPSGGAANEQFF	TGTGCCAGCAGTTACCCTAGCGGGGGGGCCGCCAATGAGCAGTTCTTC
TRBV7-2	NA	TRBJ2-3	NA	CASSWTGTLTDTQYF	TGTGCCAGCAGCTGGACCGGGACTTTGACAGATACGCAGTATTTT
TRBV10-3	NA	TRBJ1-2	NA	CAIREVTANYGYTF	TGTGCCATCAGGGAGGTTACAGCTAACTATGGCTACACCTTC
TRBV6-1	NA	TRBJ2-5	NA	CASSDRLALYQETQYF	TGTGCCAGCAGTGATCGTCTAGCCCTGTACCAAGAGACCCAGTACTTC
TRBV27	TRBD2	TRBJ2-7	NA	CASSSGLAINEQYF	TGTGCCAGCAGTTCCGGACTAGCGATCAACGAGCAGTACTTC
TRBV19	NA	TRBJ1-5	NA	CASGSGNQPQHF	TGTGCCAGTGGGTCTGGCAATCAGCCCCAGCATTTT
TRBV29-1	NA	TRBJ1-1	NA	CSVVKGGKWNTEAFF	TGCAGCGTTGTTAAGGGAGGGAAGTGGAACACTGAAGCTTTCTTT
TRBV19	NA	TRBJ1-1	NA	CASGPGFDEAFF	TGTGCCAGTGGGCCAGGGTTCGATGAAGCTTTCTTT
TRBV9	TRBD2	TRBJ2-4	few	CASSVGLGKNIQYF	TGTGCCAGCAGCGTCGGACTAGGGAAAAACATTCAGTACTTC
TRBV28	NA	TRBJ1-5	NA	CASSLWAGNQPQHF	TGTGCCAGCAGTTTATGGGCAGGGAATCAGCCCCAGCATTTT
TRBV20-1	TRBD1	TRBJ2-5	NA	CSTGGGETQYF	TGCAGTACAGGGGGCGGGGAGACCCAGTACTTC
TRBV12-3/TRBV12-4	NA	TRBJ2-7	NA	CASSSPPEVQYF	TGTGCCAGCAGTTCCCCCCCCGAGGTGCAGTACTTC
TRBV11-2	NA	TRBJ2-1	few	CASSLDPGVGVARQFF	TGTGCCAGCAGCTTAGATCCGGGGGTAGGGGTAGCTAGGCAGTTCTTC
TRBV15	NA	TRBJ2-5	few	CATSRDWAEKETQYF	TGTGCCACCAGCAGAGATTGGGCAGAAAAAGAGACCCAGTACTTC
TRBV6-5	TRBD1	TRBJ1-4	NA	CASRGTGGPGEKLFF	TGTGCCAGCCGGGGGACAGGGGGCCCAGGTGAAAAACTGTTTTTT
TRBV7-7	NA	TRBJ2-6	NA	CALVKRQNGANVLTF	TGTGCCTTAGTAAAGAGGCAGAATGGGGCCAACGTCCTGACTTTC
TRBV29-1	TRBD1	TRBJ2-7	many	CSVETTGDEQYF	TGCAGCGTTGAAACTACAGGGGACGAGCAGTACTTC
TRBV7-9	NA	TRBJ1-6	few	CASSLEHDNSPLHF	TGTGCCAGCAGCTTAGAACACGATAATTCACCCCTCCACTTT
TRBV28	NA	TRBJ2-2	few	CASSQGPPGELFF	TGTGCCAGCAGTCAGGGTCCACCAGGGGAGCTGTTTTTT
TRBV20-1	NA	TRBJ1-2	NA	CSARDLGTATLRYTF	TGCAGTGCTAGAGATCTCGGGACGGCGACTCTCCGCTACACCTTC
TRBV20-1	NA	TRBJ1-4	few	CSAPDGRNSEKLFF	TGCAGTGCTCCGGATGGGCGTAATAGCGAAAAACTGTTTTTT
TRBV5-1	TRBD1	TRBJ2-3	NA	CASQRGQGTDTQYF	TGCGCCAGCCAGCGTGGACAGGGAACAGATACGCAGTATTTT
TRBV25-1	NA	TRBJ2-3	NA	CASSDSDTQYF	TGTGCCAGCAGTGACTCAGATACGCAGTATTTT
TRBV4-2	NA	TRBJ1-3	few	CASSQEESSGNTIYF	TGTGCCAGCAGCCAAGAAGAGAGCTCTGGAAACACCATATATTTT
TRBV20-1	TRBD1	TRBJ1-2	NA	CSTPTGNYGYTF	TGCAGTACCCCGACAGGGAACTATGGCTACACCTTC
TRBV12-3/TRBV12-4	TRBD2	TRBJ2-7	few	CASSRGTSGGSYEQYF	TGTGCCAGCAGCCGGGGGACTAGCGGGGGCTCCTACGAGCAGTACTTC
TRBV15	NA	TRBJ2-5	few	CATSARTGSLETQYF	TGTGCCACCAGCGCCCGAACGGGTAGCCTGGAGACCCAGTACTTC
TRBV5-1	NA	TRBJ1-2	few	CASSSDDGGYTF	TGCGCCAGCAGCTCGGACGATGGTGGCTACACCTTC
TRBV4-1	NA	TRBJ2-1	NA	CASSQEVRQIRGSVF	TGCGCCAGCAGCCAAGAAGTGAGGCAGATCAGGGGCTCGGTCTTC
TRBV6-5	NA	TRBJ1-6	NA	CASGRTSYNSPLHF	TGTGCCAGCGGGAGGACATCCTATAATTCACCCCTCCACTTT
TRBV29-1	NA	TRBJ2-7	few	CSAAGTAYEQYF	TGCAGCGCTGCCGGGACTGCCTACGAGCAGTACTTC
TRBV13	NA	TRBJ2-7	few	CASSLGGVPYEQYF	TGTGCCAGCAGCTTAGGCGGGGTTCCTTACGAGCAGTACTTC
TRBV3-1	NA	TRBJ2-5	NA	CASRPGTRQETQYF	TGTGCCAGCAGACCCGGGACGCGTCAAGAGACCCAGTACTTC
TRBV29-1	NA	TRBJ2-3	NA	CSVEGKAGFSTDTQYF	TGCAGCGTTGAAGGAAAGGCAGGTTTTAGCACAGATACGCAGTATTTT
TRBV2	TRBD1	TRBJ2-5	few	CASSEDRVETQYF	TGTGCCAGCAGTGAGGACAGGGTGGAGACCCAGTACTTC